This TCR beta chain was retrieved from a study of Graves' ophthalmopathy and Graves' hyperthyroidism. The sequenced template was RNA, covering the TCR beta CDR3 region. The workflow started with a first-round RT-PCR run with HTBI primers and then moved on to a second-round multiplex PCR. TCRdb re-called the multiplex PCR reads with MiXCR, one entry per CDR3 protein. The sample contains roughly 1.1 million distinct CDR3 sequences, approximately 35% of which appear only once. Findings and limits, study-wide: Blood also carried most expanded thyroid clonotypes exceeding 0.001 frequency.

Trimming at V came to 7 bases and at J to 5 bases, leaving 3 bases not matched to a gene. CDR1 SQVTM and CDR2 ANQGSEA come from the germline V gene. There are 11 residues in the CDR3. Pregnancy or lactation, uncontrolled infections and other autoimmune diseases were grounds for excluding patients. Establishment of the diagnosis relied upon clinical symptoms, serum thyroxine, TRAb, thyroid ultrasound and orbital computed tomography. Comment on this clonotype: The target antigen is unknown.

Sequencing used peripheral blood or thyroid tissue (not recorded which). The TCR was taken from an adult man with Graves' hyperthyroidism. The V and J genes are TRBV29-1 and TRBJ1-2; 8 bases fit TRBD1. In DNA, the CDR3 is TGCAGCGGTTACAGGGGGTATGGCTACACCTTC. Its protein product is CSGYRGYGYTF.